This T cell receptor beta chain was profiled in a study of neurological immune-mediated disorders. The time point is: longitudinal time-point 3. In TCRdb, the 5' RACE reads were re-called with MiXCR into one record per CDR3 protein. The sample includes more than 100,000 distinct CDR3 sequences, more than 10% of them seen just once. This CDR3 has 14 amino acids. V gave up 2 bases and J gave up 3 bases, with 8 bases separating them. The germline gives CDR1 SNHLY, CDR2 FYNNEI. This clonotype was found many times. Sequenced input: PBMCs. This sequence joins TRBV2 and TRBJ2-1; D gene unclear. This sequence was found in a female donor with HTLV-1-associated myelopathy (HAM/TSP). CDR3 DNA: TGTGCCAGCAGTGAAAGAACTTTCTACAATGAGCAGTTCTTC. It translates to CASSERTFYNEQFF.